The rows below give T cell receptor beta chains drawn from one sample of a study of cytomegalovirus exposure and HLA in healthy donors. Sequencing used immunoSEQ multiplex PCR; TCRdb keeps in-frame clones, though not all of them. The sample records approximately 98,000 clones, around 85% being singletons. Material for sequencing was PBMCs. The receptors derive from a woman in her late teens or twenties in good health and CMV-seronegative. The CDR3 runs from the conserved cysteine through the conserved F or W. D genes are given only for firm matches. A clone size is listed for some rows: how often the clone was seen (once, few, many), or a class if it is expanded.

cdr3_length	clone_size	v_call	d_call	j_call	cdr3_nt	cdr3_aa
12	.	TRBV5-1	.	TRBJ2-3	TGCGCCAGCAGTCGGGACACTGATACGCAGTATTTT	CASSRDTDTQYF
15	once	TRBV6-7	.	TRBJ1-4	TGTGCCAGCAATCTAGACAGGTCGGCTAATGAAAAACTGTTTTTT	CASNLDRSANEKLFF
12	.	TRBV6-1	.	TRBJ2-7	TGTGCCAGCAGTTCCCTTGGCCCCGAGCAGTACTTC	CASSSLGPEQYF
13	few	TRBV6-6	.	TRBJ1-2	TGTGCCAGCCGACTCGACGAGGTCGGAGGCTACACCTTC	CASRLDEVGGYTF
12	.	TRBV2	TRBD1	TRBJ1-2	TGTGCCAGCAGGACAGGGTCCTATGGCTACACCTTC	CASRTGSYGYTF
14	few	TRBV5-1	TRBD2	TRBJ2-5	TGCGCCAGCAGCACTAGCGGGGGCCTAGAGACCCAGTACTTC	CASSTSGGLETQYF
15	.	TRBV30	TRBD1	TRBJ2-7	TGTGCCTGGAGTCCCCGGGACAGGGTCTCCTACGAGCAGTACTTC	CAWSPRDRVSYEQYF
15	few	TRBV2	TRBD1	TRBJ2-5	TGTGCCAGCAGACGGGACAGGGGCAATGGCGAGACCCAGTACTTC	CASRRDRGNGETQYF
13	.	TRBV2	.	TRBJ1-1	TGTGCCAGCAGTGTCCTGCGGAACACTGAAGCTTTCTTT	CASSVLRNTEAFF
14	.	TRBV11-2	TRBD1	TRBJ2-1	TGTGCCAGCAGCCGAACGACAGGGGTGGATGAGCAGTTCTTC	CASSRTTGVDEQFF
15	.	TRBV6-6	TRBD1	TRBJ2-1	TGTGCCAGCAGTTTCCCGGGACAGGGGGCGGGTGAGCAGTTCTTC	CASSFPGQGAGEQFF
13	.	TRBV10-3	TRBD1	TRBJ2-1	TGTGCCATCGGACAGGGTCTGGACAATGAGCAGTTCTTC	CAIGQGLDNEQFF
14	.	TRBV29-1	.	TRBJ1-1	TGCAGCGGAGGAGTGGGGGGGACGAACACTGAAGCTTTCTTT	CSGGVGGTNTEAFF
16	.	TRBV11-2	TRBD1	TRBJ2-5	TGTGCCAGCAGCCAATTGACAGGGGGAGTGCGAGAGACCCAGTACTTC	CASSQLTGGVRETQYF
18	.	TRBV18	.	TRBJ2-5	TGTGCCAGCTCACCTCCCAGTGGACAGTTCCGGGTGAAAGAGACCCAGTACTTC	CASSPPSGQFRVKETQYF
13	few	TRBV30	.	TRBJ1-6	TGTGCCTGGAGTAGAAACAACATTTCACCCCTCCACTTT	CAWSRNNISPLHF
15	.	TRBV5-1	.	TRBJ1-5	TGCGCCAGCAGCTTAGAGGGTACTAGCAATCAGCCCCAGCATTTT	CASSLEGTSNQPQHF
15	.	TRBV5-1	.	TRBJ1-4	TGCGCCAGCAGCTTCGGTGACAGTATTAATGAAAAACTGTTTTTT	CASSFGDSINEKLFF
14	.	TRBV2	TRBD1	TRBJ1-1	TGTGCCAGCAGAAGGACAGGGGAGAACACTGAAGCTTTCTTT	CASRRTGENTEAFF
17	.	TRBV29-1	.	TRBJ2-1	TGCAGCGTGGCCCAGGCCTCAAGTGATATGGTATCCAATGAGCAGTTCTTC	CSVAQASSDMVSNEQFF
16	.	TRBV27	TRBD1	TRBJ1-5	TGTGCCAGCAGCAGCTGGACAGGGGGCGCGGGTCAGCCCCAGCATTTT	CASSSWTGGAGQPQHF
15	few	TRBV2	.	TRBJ1-5	TGTGCCAGCAGTGAAGGGTCAGGCATCAATCAGCCCCAGCATTTT	CASSEGSGINQPQHF
11	few	TRBV20-1	.	TRBJ1-1	TGCAGTGCGGGAGGGACGACTGAAGCTTTCTTT	CSAGGTTEAFF
14	.	TRBV18	TRBD2	TRBJ2-7	TGTGCCAGCTCACCATCTAGCGGGCCCTACGAGCAGTACTTC	CASSPSSGPYEQYF
17	.	TRBV12-5	.	TRBJ1-1	TGTGCTAGTGGTTTACCCGATAGGGCTAGCAAGAACACTGAAGCTTTCTTT	CASGLPDRASKNTEAFF
16	.	TRBV27	TRBD1	TRBJ1-2	TGTGCCAGCACCCACGGATGGGACAGGGTAGTCTATGGCTACACCTTC	CASTHGWDRVVYGYTF
16	.	TRBV6-1	TRBD2	TRBJ2-3	TGTGCCAGCAGTGGGGTAGCGGGGGGGAGCACAGATACGCAGTATTTT	CASSGVAGGSTDTQYF
22	.	TRBV6-1	TRBD2	TRBJ2-3	TGTGCCAGCAGTGAAGAAGGGGTAACTAGCGGGGGTTACCAGCCTAGCACAGATACGCAGTATTTT	CASSEEGVTSGGYQPSTDTQYF
13	.	TRBV18	.	TRBJ2-2	TGTGCCAGCTCACCACCCGGTTCCGGGGAGCTGTTTTTT	CASSPPGSGELFF
16	.	TRBV11-2	TRBD2	TRBJ2-3	TGTGCCAGCAGCAGGTTAGCGGGGGGGGGCACAGATACGCAGTATTTT	CASSRLAGGGTDTQYF
14	.	TRBV6-5	TRBD1	TRBJ1-2	TGTGCCAGCAGTCCAGGGGGGACGGCCTATGGCTACACCTTC	CASSPGGTAYGYTF
17	.	TRBV30	.	TRBJ1-3	TGTGCCTGGATCGCACCGGGAAGGGGACTCTCTGGAAACACCATATATTTT	CAWIAPGRGLSGNTIYF
15	.	TRBV18	.	TRBJ2-1	TGTGCCAGCTCACCCTGGCAGGATCCCTCCAATGAGCAGTTCTTC	CASSPWQDPSNEQFF
12	once	TRBV7-6	.	TRBJ2-1	TGTGCCAGCAGTTACAGGGATGGAGAGCAGTTCTTC	CASSYRDGEQFF
13	few	TRBV30	.	TRBJ2-7	TGTGCCTGGAGTGTACACCAGGGGAACGAGCAGTACTTC	CAWSVHQGNEQYF
15	.	TRBV5-1	.	TRBJ2-5	TGCGCCAGCGGCTTGACGGGAGCAGACCAAGAGACCCAGTACTTC	CASGLTGADQETQYF
17	.	TRBV7-9	TRBD1	TRBJ2-3	TGTGCCAGCAGCGCTCCCATTGGACAGGGAAAGGAAAATACGCAGTATTTT	CASSAPIGQGKENTQYF
12	.	TRBV25-1	.	TRBJ2-3	TGTGCCAGCAGTGATGAGGCAGATACGCAGTATTTT	CASSDEADTQYF
12	.	TRBV2	.	TRBJ1-2	TGTGCCCGCGGGACCGGGTCGAATGGCTACACCTTC	CARGTGSNGYTF
11	.	TRBV29-1	.	TRBJ1-1	TGCAGCGTTGGTGGAGACACTGAAGCTTTCTTT	CSVGGDTEAFF
14	few	TRBV28	.	TRBJ1-5	TGTGCCAGCACCCGGACATATAGCAATCAGCCCCAGCATTTT	CASTRTYSNQPQHF
16	.	TRBV7-9	.	TRBJ2-3	TGTGCCAGCAGCTTAGGAGGAGGCGGGAGCACAGATACGCAGTATTTT	CASSLGGGGSTDTQYF
12	.	TRBV18	.	TRBJ2-1	TGTGCCAGCTCACCACGGGGCGGTGAGCAGTTCTTC	CASSPRGGEQFF
13	.	TRBV27	.	TRBJ1-2	TGTGCCAGCAGTTTATCTGTTAGCTATGGCTACACCTTC	CASSLSVSYGYTF
15	.	TRBV6-5	TRBD1	TRBJ2-7	TGTGCCAGCAGTTACTATCCTATGGACAGGTACGAGCAGTACTTC	CASSYYPMDRYEQYF
14	.	TRBV6-6	.	TRBJ2-7	TGTGCCAGCAGTTCCGGGACTGGGCGTTACGAGCAGTACTTC	CASSSGTGRYEQYF
16	.	TRBV5-1	.	TRBJ2-3	TGCGCCAGCAGCTTGGCGTGGGGCTCCGGCACAGATACGCAGTATTTT	CASSLAWGSGTDTQYF
13	.	TRBV6-5	.	TRBJ1-2	TGTGCCAGCGGCTTGGAGATTAACTATGGCTACACCTTC	CASGLEINYGYTF
14	.	TRBV18	.	TRBJ2-1	TGTGCCAGCTCACGGTACAAGACCTACAATGAGCAGTTCTTC	CASSRYKTYNEQFF